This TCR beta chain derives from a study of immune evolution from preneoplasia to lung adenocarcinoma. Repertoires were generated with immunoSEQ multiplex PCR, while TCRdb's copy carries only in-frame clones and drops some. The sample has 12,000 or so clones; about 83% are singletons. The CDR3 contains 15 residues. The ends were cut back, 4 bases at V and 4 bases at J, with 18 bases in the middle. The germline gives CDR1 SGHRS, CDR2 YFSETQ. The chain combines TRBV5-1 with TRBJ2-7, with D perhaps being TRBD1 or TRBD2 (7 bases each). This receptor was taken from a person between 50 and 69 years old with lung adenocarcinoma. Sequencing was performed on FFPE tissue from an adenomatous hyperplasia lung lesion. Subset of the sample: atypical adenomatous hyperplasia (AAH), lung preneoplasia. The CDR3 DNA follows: TGCGCCAGCAGCCCAGCGGGACAGTCTGTATACGAGCAGTACTTC. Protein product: CASSPAGQSVYEQYF.